This T cell receptor beta chain emerged from a study of T cells in Graves' hyperthyroidism and ophthalmopathy. Study outcomes and limitations: Separation of ophthalmopathy from stable hyperthyroidism was achieved by a 13 V-J model. The majority of expanded thyroid clonotypes above 0.001 also appeared in blood.

RNA transcripts provided the source from which TCR beta CDR3 regions were amplified. First-round RT-PCR of the TCR CDR3 relied on the HTBI primer set. A single record per CDR3 protein comes from TCRdb applying MiXCR to the multiplex PCR reads. The data contain about 350,000 distinct CDR3 sequences, roughly 17% of them singletons. As for this clonotype: Its antigen remains unidentified.

Preceding any ophthalmopathy symptoms, the blood sample dates from first hyperthyroidism diagnosis. With V trimmed by 1 base and J by 2 bases, 5 bases remained unmatched. Germline V CDR1 and CDR2: MNHNS, SASEGT. The CDR3 has 16 amino acids. What was sequenced was blood. This chain uses TRBV6-1 with TRBJ2-3; 8 bases are shared with TRBD1. This sequence was found in a woman aged 25 to 39 with Graves' hyperthyroidism that later progressed to Graves' ophthalmopathy. The CDR3 bases are TGTGCCAGCAGTGAAGGTCCGGGACAGGCCACAGATACGCAGTATTTT. As protein: CASSEGPGQATDTQYF.